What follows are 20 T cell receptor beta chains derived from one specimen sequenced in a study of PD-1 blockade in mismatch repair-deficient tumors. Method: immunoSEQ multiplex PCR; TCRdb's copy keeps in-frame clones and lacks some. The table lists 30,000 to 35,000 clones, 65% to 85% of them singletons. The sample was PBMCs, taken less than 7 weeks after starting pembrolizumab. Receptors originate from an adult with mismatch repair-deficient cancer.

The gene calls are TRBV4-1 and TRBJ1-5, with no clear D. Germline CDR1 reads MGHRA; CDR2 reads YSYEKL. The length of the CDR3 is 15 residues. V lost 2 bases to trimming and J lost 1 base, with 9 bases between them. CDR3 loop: CASSQTGGSNQPQHF. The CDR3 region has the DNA TGCGCCAGCAGCCAAACGGGCGGGAGCAATCAGCCCCAGCATTTT.

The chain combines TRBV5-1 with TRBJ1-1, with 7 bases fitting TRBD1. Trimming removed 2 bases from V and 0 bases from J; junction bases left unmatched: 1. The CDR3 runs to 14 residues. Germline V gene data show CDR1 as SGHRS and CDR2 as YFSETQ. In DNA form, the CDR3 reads TGCGCCAGCAGCTTCCAGGGGGTGAACACTGAAGCTTTCTTT. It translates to CASSFQGVNTEAFF.

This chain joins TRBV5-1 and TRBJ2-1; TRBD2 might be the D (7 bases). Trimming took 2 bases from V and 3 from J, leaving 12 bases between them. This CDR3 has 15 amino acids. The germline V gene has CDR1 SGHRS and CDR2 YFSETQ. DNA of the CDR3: TGCGCCAGCAGCTTCGGGGGGCCCCGCTACAATGAGCAGTTCTTC. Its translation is CASSFGGPRYNEQFF.

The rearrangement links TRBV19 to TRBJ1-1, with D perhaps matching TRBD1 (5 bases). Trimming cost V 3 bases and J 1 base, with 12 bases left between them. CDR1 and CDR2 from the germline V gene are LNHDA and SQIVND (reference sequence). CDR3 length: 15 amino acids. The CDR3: CASSIGLGGNTEAFF. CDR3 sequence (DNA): TGTGCCAGTAGTATCGGCCTCGGGGGGAACACTGAAGCTTTCTTT.

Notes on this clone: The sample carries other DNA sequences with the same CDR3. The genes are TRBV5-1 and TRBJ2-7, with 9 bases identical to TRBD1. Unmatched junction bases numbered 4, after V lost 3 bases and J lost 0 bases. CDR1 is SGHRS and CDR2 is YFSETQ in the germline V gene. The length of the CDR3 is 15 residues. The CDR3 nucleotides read TGCGCCAGCAGCTCCGGGACAGGGAGCTCCTACGAGCAGTACTTC. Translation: CASSSGTGSSYEQYF.

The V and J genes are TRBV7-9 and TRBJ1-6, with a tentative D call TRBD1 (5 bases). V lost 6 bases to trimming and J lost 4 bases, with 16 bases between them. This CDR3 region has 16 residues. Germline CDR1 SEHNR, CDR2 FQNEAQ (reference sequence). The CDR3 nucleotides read TGTGCCAGCAGACGCCCGGGGGGAGGATATAATTCACCCCTCCACTTT. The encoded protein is CASRRPGGGYNSPLHF.

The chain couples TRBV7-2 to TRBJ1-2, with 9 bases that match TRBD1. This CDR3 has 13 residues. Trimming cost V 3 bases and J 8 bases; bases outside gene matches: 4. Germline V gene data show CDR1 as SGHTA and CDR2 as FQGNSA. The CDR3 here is CASSFWTGEGYTF. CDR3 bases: TGTGCCAGCAGCTTTTGGACAGGGGAAGGCTACACCTTC.

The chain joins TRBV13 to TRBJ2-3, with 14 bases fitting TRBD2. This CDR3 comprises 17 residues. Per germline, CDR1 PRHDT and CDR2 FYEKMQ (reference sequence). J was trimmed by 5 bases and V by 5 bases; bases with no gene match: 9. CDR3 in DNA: TGTGCCAGCAGCCGCCCGGGACTAGCGGGAGCGGTAGATACGCAGTATTTT. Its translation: CASSRPGLAGAVDTQYF.

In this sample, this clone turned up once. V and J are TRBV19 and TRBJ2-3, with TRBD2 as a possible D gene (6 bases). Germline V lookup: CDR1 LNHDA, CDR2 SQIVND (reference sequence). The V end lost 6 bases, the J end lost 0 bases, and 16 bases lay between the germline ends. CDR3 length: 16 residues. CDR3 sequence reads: CASSNELAESTDTQYF. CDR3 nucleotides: TGTGCCAGTAGCAATGAGTTAGCGGAAAGCACAGATACGCAGTATTTT.

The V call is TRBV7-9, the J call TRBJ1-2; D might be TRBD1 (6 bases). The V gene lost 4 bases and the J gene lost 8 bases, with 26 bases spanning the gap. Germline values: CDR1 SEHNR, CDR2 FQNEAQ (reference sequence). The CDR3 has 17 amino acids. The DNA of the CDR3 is TGTGCCAGCAGCTCCTTATATGGTACGACAGGATCAGACGGCTACACCTTC. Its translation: CASSSLYGTTGSDGYTF. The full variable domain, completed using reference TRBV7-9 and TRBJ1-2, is DTGVSQNPRHKITKRGQNVTFRCDPISEHNRLYWYRQTLGQGPEFLTYFQNEAQLEKSRLLSDRFSAERPKGSFSTLEIQRTEQGDSAMYLCASSSLYGTTGSDGYTFGSGTRLTVV.

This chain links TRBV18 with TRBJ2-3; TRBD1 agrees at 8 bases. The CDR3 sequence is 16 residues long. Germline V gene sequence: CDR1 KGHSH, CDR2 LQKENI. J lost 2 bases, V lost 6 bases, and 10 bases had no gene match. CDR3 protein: CASSQDRVRNTDTQYF. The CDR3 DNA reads TGTGCCAGCTCTCAGGACAGGGTACGAAACACAGATACGCAGTATTTT.

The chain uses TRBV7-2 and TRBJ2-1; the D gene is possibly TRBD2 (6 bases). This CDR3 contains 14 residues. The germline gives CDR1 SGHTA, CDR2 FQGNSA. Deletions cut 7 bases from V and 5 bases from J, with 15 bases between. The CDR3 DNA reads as TGTGCCAGCACGGGGGACCCATCCAACAATGAGCAGTTCTTC. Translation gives CASTGDPSNNEQFF.

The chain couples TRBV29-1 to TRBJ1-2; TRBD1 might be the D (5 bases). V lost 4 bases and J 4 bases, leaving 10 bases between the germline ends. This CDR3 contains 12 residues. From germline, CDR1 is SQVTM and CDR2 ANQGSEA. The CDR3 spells CSVAPGGYGYTF. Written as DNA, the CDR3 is TGCAGCGTTGCCCCGGGGGGCTATGGCTACACCTTC.

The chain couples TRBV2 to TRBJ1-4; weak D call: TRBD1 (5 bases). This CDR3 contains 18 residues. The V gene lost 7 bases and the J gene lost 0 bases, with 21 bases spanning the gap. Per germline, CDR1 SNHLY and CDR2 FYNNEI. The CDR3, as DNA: TGTGCCAGCATTCCCCCTTCAGGGTTAGAGGCAACTAATGAAAAACTGTTTTTT. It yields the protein CASIPPSGLEATNEKLFF.

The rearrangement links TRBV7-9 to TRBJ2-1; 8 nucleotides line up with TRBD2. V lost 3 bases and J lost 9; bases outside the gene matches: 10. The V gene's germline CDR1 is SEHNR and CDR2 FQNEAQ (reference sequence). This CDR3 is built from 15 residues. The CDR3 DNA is TGTGCCAGCAGCTTCTTAGCGGGATTGACGAGTGAGCAGTTCTTC. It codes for CASSFLAGLTSEQFF.

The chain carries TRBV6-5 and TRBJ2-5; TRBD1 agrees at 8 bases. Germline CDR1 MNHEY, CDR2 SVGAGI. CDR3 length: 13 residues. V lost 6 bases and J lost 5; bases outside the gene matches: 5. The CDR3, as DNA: TGTGCCAGCAGAGGACAGGGACGGGAGACCCAGTACTTC. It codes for CASRGQGRETQYF.

CDR3 sequence reads: CASNEPGTGVNEAFF. CDR3 nucleotide sequence: TGTGCCAGCAATGAACCCGGTACAGGGGTAAATGAAGCTTTCTTT. V usage is TRBV6-6 and J usage is TRBJ1-1; TRBD1 aligns across 7 bases. Germline lookup yields CDR1 MNHNY and CDR2 SVGAGI (reference sequence). The CDR3 consists of 15 residues. The V gene end was trimmed by 7 bases and the J gene end by 7 bases; junction bases not matched to a gene: 15.

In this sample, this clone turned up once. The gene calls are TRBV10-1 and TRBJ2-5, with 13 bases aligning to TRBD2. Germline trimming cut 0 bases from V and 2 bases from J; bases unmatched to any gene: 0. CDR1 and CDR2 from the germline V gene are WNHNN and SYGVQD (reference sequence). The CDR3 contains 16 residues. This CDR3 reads CASSESTSGGQETQYF. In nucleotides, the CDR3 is TGCGCCAGCAGTGAGTCGACTAGCGGGGGGCAAGAGACCCAGTACTTC.

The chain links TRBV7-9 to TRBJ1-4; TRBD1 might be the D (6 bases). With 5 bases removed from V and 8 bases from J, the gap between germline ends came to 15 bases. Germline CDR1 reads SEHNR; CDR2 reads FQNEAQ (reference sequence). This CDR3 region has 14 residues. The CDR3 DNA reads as TGTGCCAGCAGCACGGGACAATTTGGGGAAAAACTGTTTTTT. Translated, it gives CASSTGQFGEKLFF.

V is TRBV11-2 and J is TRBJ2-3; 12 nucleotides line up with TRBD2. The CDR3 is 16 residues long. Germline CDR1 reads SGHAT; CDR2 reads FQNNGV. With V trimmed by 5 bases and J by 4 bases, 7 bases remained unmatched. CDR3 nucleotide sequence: TGTGCCAGCAGCATAGGACGACTAGCGGGAGCAGATACGCAGTATTTT. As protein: CASSIGRLAGADTQYF.